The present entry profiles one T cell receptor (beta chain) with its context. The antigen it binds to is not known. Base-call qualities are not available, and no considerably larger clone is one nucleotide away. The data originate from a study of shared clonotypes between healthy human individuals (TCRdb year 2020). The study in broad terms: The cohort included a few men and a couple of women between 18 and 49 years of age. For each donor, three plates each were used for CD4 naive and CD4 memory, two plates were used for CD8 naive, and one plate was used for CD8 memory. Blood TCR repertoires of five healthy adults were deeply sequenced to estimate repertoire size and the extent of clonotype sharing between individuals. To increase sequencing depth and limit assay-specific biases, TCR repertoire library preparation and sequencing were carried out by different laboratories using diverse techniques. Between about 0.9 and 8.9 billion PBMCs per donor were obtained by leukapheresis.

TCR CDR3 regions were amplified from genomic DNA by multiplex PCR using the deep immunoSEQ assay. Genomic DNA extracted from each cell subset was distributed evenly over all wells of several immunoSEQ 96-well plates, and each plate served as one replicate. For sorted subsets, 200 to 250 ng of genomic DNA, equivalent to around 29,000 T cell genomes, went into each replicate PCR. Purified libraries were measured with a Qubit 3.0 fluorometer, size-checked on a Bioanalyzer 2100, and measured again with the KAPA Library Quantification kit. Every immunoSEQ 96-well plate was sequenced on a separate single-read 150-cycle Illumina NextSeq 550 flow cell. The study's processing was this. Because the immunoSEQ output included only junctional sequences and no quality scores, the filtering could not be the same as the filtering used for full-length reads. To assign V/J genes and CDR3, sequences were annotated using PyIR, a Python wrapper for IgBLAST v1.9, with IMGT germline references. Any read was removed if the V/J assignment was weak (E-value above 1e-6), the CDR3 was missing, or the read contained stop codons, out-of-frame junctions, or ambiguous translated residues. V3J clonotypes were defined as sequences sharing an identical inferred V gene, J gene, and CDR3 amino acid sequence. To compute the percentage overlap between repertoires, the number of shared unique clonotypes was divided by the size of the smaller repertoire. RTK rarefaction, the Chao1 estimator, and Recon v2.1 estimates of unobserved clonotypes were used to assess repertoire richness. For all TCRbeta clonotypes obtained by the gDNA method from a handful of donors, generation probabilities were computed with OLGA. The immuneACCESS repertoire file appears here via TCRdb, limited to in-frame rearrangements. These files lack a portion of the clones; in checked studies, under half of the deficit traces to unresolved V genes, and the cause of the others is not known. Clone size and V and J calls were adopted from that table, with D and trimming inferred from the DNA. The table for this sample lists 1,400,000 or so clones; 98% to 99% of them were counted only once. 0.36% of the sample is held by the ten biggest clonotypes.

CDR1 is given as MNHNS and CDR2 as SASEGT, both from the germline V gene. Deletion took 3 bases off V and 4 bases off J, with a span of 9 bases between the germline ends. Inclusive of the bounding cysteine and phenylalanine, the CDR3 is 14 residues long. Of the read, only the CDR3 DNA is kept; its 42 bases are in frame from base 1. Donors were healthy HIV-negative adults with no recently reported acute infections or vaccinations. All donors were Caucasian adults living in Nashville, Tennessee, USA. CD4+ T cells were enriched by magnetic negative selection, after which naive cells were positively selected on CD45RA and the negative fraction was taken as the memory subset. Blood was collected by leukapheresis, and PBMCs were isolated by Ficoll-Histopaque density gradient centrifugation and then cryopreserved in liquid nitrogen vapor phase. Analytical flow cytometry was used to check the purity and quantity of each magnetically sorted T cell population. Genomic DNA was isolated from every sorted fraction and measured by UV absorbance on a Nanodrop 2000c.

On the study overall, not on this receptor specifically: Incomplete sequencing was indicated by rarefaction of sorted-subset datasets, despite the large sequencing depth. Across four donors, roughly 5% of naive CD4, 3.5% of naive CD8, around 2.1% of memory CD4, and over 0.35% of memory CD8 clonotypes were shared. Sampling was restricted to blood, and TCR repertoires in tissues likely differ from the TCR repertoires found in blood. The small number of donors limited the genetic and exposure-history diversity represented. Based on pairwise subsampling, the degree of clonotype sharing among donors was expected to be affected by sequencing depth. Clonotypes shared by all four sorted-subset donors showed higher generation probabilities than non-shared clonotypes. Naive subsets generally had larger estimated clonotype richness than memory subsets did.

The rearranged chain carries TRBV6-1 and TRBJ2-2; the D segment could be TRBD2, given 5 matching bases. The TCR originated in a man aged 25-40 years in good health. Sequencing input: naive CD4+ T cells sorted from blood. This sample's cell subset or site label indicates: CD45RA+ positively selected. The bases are TGTGCCAGCAGTGACAGGCGGGCCACCGGGGAGCTGTTTTTT. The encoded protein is CASSDRRATGELFF.